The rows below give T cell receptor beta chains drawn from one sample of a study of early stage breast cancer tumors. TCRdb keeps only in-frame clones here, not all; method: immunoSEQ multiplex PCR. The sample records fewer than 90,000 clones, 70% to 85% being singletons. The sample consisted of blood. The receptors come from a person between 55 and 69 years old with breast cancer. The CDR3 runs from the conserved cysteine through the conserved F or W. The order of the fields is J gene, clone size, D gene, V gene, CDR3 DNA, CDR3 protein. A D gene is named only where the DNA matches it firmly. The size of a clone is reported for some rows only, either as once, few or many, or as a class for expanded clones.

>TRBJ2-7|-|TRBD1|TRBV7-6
TGTGCCAGCAGCTTATCCCCCGACAGGGTAGTCTCCTACGAGCAGTACTTC
CASSLSPDRVVSYEQYF
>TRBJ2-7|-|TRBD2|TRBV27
TGTGCCAGCAGTTTGCGCGGGGGGGCCACCGAGCAGTACTTC
CASSLRGGATEQYF
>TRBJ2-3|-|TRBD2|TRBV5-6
TGTGCCAGCAGCCAGACCCTAGCGGGAGTGGAGACGCAGTATTTT
CASSQTLAGVETQYF
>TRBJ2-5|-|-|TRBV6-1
TGTGCCAGCAGTGAAGAAGTCGGCGGCCAAGAGACCCAGTACTTC
CASSEEVGGQETQYF
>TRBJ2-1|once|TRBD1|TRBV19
TGTGCCAGTAGTATGGATCTAGGACAGGGGTCGAATGAGCAGTTCTTC
CASSMDLGQGSNEQFF
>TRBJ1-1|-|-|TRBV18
TGTGCCAGCTCCCGCGATCCGGGACTTGAAGCTTTCTTT
CASSRDPGLEAFF
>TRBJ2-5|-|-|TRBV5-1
TGCGCCAGCAGCTTCTCGGGAGTGGGAGAGACCCAGTACTTC
CASSFSGVGETQYF
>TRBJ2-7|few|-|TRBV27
TGTGCCAGCAGTCCAAAGGAGCTCTCCTACGAGCAGTACTTC
CASSPKELSYEQYF
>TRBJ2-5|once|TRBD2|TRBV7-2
TGTGCCAGCAGCTCTTGGCGGGGGGGGACCCAGTACTTC
CASSSWRGGTQYF
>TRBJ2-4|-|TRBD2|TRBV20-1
TGCAGTGCTATGCAGGGAGGGATTCAGTACTTC
CSAMQGGIQYF
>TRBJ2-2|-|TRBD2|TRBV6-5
TGTGCCAGCAGTTATCAGCGGGAGATTCCGGGGGAGCTGTTTTTT
CASSYQREIPGELFF
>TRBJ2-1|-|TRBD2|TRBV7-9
TGTGCCAGCAGCTCGACGAGGAGCGGGAGGGCCTCACCCCCCAATGAGCAGTTCTTC
CASSSTRSGRASPPNEQFF
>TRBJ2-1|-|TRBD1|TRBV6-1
TGTGCCAGCAGTGGCACCGGGACAGGATTTGAACAGTTCTTC
CASSGTGTGFEQFF
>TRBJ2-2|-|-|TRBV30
TGTGCCTGGAGTCCAGGGTCCACGGGAACCGGGGAGCTGTTTTTT
CAWSPGSTGTGELFF
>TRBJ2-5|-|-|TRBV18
TGTGCCAGCTCACCATCAGGGAAACAAGAGACCCAGTACTTC
CASSPSGKQETQYF
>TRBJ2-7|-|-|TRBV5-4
TGTGCCAGCAGTAATCCACGGGGGAACTTCTACGAGCAGTACTTC
CASSNPRGNFYEQYF
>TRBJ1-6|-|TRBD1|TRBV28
TGTGCCAGCAGGTACGGGGGACAGTATAATTCACCCCTCCACTTT
CASRYGGQYNSPLHF
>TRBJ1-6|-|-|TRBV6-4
TGTGCCAGCAGTGCTGGGGGGCACTCACCCCTCCACTTT
CASSAGGHSPLHF
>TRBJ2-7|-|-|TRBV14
TGTGCCAGCAGCCAAGACTGGGAACAGGACACTCCAGCCTACGAGCAGTACTTC
CASSQDWEQDTPAYEQYF
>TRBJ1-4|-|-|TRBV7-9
TGTGCCAGCAGCTCGCGACTCGAGGGGGATGAAAAACTGTTTTTT
CASSSRLEGDEKLFF
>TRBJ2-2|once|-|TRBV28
TGTGCCAGCAGTCTCCCCCCGTGGGCAGCCGGGACCGGGGAGCTGTTTTTT
CASSLPPWAAGTGELFF
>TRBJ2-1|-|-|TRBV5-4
TGTGCCAGCAGCTTGGGTCCCATAGGTGAGCAGTTCTTC
CASSLGPIGEQFF
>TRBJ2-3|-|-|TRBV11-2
TGTGCCAGCAGCTCACCTGGGGGGACTAGCACAGATACGCAGTATTTT
CASSSPGGTSTDTQYF
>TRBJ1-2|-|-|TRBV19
TGTGCCACCAACGACCGGGACATTACTGGCTACACCTTC
CATNDRDITGYTF
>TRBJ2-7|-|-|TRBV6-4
TGTGCCAGCACATGGCCAGCCTACGAGCAGTACTTC
CASTWPAYEQYF
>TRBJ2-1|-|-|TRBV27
TGTGCCAGCAGTCCCTTCGGGTCCAAGTCCCACAATGAGCAGTTCTTC
CASSPFGSKSHNEQFF
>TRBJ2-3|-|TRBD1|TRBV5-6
TGTGCCAGCAGCCAACAGGGGAGCTTTCTTTATACGCAGTATTTT
CASSQQGSFLYTQYF
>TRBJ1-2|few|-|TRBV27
TGTGCCAGCAGTTTATCGACGATGGCGGGGGCACATGGCTACACCTTC
CASSLSTMAGAHGYTF
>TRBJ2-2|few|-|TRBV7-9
TGTGCCAGCAGCTTAGCACGGGAGTCTGGGGAGCTGTTTTTT
CASSLARESGELFF
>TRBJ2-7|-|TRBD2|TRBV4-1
TGCGCCAGCAGCCAAGAGGGACTAGCGGGGAGTTTCGGTTACGAGCAGTACTTC
CASSQEGLAGSFGYEQYF
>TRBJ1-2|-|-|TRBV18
TGTGCCAGCTCATCGGCGGGGGATGGGGGCTACACCTTC
CASSSAGDGGYTF
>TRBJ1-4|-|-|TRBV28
TGTGCCAGCAGTTTTTCGGGGGCCCTAACTAATGAAAAACTGTTTTTT
CASSFSGALTNEKLFF
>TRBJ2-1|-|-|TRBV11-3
TGTGCCAGCAGCCAGGGGGCGGGGGCGAACTACAATGAGCAGTTCTTC
CASSQGAGANYNEQFF
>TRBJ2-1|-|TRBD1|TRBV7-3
TGTGCCAGCAGCTTGACAGGGGAGCAGTTCTTC
CASSLTGEQFF
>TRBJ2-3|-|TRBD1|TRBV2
TGTGCCACCAAACAGGGGGTATATTTAGATACGCAGTATTTT
CATKQGVYLDTQYF
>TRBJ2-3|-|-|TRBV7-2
TGTGCCAGCAGCTTAGGTTCCTTTGGGAGACGCACAGATACGCAGTATTTT
CASSLGSFGRRTDTQYF
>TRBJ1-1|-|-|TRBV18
TGTGCCAGCTCACCCCAACTGGGGGGATCCACTGAAGCTTTCTTT
CASSPQLGGSTEAFF
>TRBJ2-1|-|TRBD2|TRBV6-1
TGTGCCAGCTGGGGACTAGCGGGACTTGAGCAGTTCTTC
CASWGLAGLEQFF
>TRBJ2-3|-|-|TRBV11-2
TGTGCCAGCAGCCCTCTGTGGAGGCAAGATACGCAGTATTTT
CASSPLWRQDTQYF
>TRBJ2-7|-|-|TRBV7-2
TGTGCCAGCAGCTTAGGGACGTTGTCCGAGCAGTACTTC
CASSLGTLSEQYF
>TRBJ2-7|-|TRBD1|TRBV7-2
TGTGCCAGCAGCTTGTGGCCCAAGACAGGGGGGGTATTCTACGAGCAGTACTTC
CASSLWPKTGGVFYEQYF
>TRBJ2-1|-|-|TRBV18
TGTGCCAGCTCACCCCCGAGAGGAGGGGCGAGTGAGCAGTTCTTC
CASSPPRGGASEQFF
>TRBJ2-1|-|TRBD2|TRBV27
TGTGCCAGCAGTTCGACTAGCCGGGGGTCGGAGCAGTTCTTC
CASSSTSRGSEQFF
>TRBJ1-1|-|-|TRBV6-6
TGTGCCAGCAGTCATGGGGGATCCATGAACACTGAAGCTTTCTTT
CASSHGGSMNTEAFF
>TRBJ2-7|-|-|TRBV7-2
TGTGCCAGCAGCTTAGGGATGGTCCTCGAGCAGTACTTC
CASSLGMVLEQYF
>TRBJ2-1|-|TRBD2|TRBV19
TGTGCCAGTAGTATAGCCCCGGGACTAGCGATATACAATGAGCAGTTCTTC
CASSIAPGLAIYNEQFF
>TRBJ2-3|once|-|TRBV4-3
TGCGCCAGCAGCCATGGCGAACAGTTCGAGGGTGATACGCAGTATTTT
CASSHGEQFEGDTQYF
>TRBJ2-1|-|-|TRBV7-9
TGTGCCAGCAGCTTTGGGGGGGCCAACAATGAGCAGTTCTTC
CASSFGGANNEQFF
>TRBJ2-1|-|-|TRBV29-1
TGCAGCGTTGCTGAGACAGGATCCTACAATGAGCAGTTCTTC
CSVAETGSYNEQFF
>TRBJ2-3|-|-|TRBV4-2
TGTGCCAGCAGCCAAACCACCACAGATACGCAGTATTTT
CASSQTTTDTQYF
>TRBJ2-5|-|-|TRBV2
TGTGCCAGCAGTGATTTCAGGGGAGAGACCCAGTACTTC
CASSDFRGETQYF
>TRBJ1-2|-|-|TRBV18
TGTGCCAGCTCCCCTGACCTTGGCTACACCTTC
CASSPDLGYTF